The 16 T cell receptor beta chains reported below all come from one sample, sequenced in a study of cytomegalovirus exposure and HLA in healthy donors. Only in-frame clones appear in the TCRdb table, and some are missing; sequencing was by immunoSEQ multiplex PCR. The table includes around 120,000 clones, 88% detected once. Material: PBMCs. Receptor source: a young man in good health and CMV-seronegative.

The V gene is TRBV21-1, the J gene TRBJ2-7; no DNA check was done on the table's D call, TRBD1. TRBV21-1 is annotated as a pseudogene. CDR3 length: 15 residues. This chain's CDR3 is CASSKNRTGVCEQYF. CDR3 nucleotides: TGTGCCAGCAGCAAAAACAGGACAGGGGTTTGCGAGCAGTACTTC.

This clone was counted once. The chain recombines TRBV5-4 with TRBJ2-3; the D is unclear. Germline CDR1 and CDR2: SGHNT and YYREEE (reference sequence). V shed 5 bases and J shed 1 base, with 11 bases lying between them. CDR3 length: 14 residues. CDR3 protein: CASSLIVGTDTQYF. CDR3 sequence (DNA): TGTGCCAGCAGTCTTATTGTCGGCACAGATACGCAGTATTTT.

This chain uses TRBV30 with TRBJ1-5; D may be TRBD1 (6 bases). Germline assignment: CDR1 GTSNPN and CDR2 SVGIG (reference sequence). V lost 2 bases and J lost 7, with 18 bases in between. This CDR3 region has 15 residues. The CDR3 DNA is TGTGCCTGGAGTTCAGAGACAGGTGTGGCCCAGCCCCAGCATTTT. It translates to CAWSSETGVAQPQHF.

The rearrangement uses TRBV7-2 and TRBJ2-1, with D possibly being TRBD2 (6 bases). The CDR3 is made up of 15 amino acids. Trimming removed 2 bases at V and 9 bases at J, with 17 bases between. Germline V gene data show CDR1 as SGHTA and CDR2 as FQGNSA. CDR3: CASSLPVAVGSEQFF. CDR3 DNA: TGTGCCAGCAGCTTACCGGTAGCGGTTGGCAGTGAGCAGTTCTTC.

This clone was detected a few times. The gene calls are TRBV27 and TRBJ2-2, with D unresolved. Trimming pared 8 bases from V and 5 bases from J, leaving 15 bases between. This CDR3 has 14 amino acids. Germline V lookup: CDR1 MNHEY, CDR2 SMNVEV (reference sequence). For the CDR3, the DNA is TGTGCCAGCCGAGATATTGACAAAACCGGGGAGCTGTTTTTT. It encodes CASRDIDKTGELFF.

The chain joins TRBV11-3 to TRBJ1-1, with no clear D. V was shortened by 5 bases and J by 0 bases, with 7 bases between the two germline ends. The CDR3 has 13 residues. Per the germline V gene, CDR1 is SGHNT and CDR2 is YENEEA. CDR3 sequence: CASSLGVNTEAFF. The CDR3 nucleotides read TGTGCCAGCAGCCTCGGAGTGAACACTGAAGCTTTCTTT.

The CDR3 nucleotides are TGTGCCAGCAGCTTCTATTTGATACTAGGGGGTAATGAGCAGTTCTTC. This encodes CASSFYLILGGNEQFF. This chain joins TRBV5-6 and TRBJ2-1, with D possibly TRBD1 on 6 matching bases. The length of the CDR3 is 16 residues. Germline CDR1 SGHDT, CDR2 YYEEEE. Deletions cut 2 bases from V and 7 bases from J, with 19 bases between.

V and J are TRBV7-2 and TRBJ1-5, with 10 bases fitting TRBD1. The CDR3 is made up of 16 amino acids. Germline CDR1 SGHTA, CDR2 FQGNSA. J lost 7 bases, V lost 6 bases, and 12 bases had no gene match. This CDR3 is CASSPGQGGLGQPQHF. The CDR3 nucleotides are TGTGCCAGCAGTCCCGGACAGGGGGGTTTAGGACAGCCCCAGCATTTT.

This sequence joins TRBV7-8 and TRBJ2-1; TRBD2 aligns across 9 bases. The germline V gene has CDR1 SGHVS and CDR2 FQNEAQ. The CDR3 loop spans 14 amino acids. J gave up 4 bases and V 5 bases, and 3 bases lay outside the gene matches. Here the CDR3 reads CASSPSGGYNEQFF. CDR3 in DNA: TGTGCCAGCAGCCCGAGCGGGGGGTACAATGAGCAGTTCTTC.

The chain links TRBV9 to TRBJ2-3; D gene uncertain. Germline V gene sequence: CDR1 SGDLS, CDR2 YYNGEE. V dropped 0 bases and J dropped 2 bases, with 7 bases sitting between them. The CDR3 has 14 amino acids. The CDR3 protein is CASSVVPDTDTQYF. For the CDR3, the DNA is TGTGCCAGCAGCGTAGTGCCAGACACAGATACGCAGTATTTT.

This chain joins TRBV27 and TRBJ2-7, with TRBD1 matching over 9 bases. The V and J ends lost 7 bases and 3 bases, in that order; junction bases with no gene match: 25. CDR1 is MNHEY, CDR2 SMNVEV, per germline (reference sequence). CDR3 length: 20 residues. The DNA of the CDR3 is TGTGCCAGCACCCGAACCACAGAAATGGCTCGATTGGGACAGGGCTACGAGCAGTACTTC. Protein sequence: CASTRTTEMARLGQGYEQYF.

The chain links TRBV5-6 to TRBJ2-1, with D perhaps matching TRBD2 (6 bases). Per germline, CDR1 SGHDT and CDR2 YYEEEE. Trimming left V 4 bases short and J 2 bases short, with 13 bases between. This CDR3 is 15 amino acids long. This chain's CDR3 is CASSITGLAYNEQFF. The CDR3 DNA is TGTGCCAGCAGCATTACGGGACTCGCCTACAATGAGCAGTTCTTC.

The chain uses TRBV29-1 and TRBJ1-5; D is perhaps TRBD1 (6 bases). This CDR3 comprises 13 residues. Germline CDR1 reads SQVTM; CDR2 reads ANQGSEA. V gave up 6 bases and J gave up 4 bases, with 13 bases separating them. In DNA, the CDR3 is TGCAGCGTGAATACAGGGTGGAATCAGCCCCAGCATTTT. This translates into CSVNTGWNQPQHF. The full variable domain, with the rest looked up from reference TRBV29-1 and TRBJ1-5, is SAVISQKPSRDICQRGTSLTIQCQVDSQVTMMFWYRQQPGQSLTLIATANQGSEATYESGFVIDKFPISRPNLTFSTLTVSNMSPEDSSIYLCSVNTGWNQPQHFGDGTRLSIL.

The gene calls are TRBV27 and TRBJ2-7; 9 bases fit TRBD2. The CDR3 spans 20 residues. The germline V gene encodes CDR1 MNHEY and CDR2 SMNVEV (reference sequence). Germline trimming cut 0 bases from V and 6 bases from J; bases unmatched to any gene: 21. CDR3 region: CASSLSPPGVAGGPSGEQYF. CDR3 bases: TGTGCCAGCAGTTTATCCCCGCCGGGAGTTGCGGGGGGGCCCTCTGGCGAGCAGTACTTC.

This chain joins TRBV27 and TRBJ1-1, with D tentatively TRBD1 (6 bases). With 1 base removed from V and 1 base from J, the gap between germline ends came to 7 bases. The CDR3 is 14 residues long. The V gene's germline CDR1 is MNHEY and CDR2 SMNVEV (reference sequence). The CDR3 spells CASSLLGGNTEAFF. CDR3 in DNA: TGTGCCAGCAGTTTATTAGGGGGGAACACTGAAGCTTTCTTT.

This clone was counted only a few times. CDR3 sequence reads: CASRTAGANVLTF. The CDR3 bases are TGTGCCAGCAGGACAGCTGGGGCCAACGTCCTGACTTTC. This chain joins TRBV28 and TRBJ2-6, with D perhaps TRBD1 (5 bases). This CDR3 region has 13 residues. Germline V gene data show CDR1 as MDHEN and CDR2 as SYDVKM. The V end lost 6 bases, the J end lost 2 bases, and 5 bases lay between the germline ends. The whole variable domain, filled in from reference TRBV28 and TRBJ2-6, reads DVKVTQSSRYLVKRTGEKVFLECVQDMDHENMFWYRQDPGLGLRLIYFSYDVKMKEKGDIPEGYSVSREKKERFSLILESASTNQTSMYLCASRTAGANVLTFGAGSRLTVL.